This T cell receptor (beta chain) was found in a study of blood T cells in healthy people across ages. A J-beta primer mix and a sample-barcoded 5' primer were used in a second PCR of roughly 6 to 11 cycles. Every cDNA molecule carried a tag from a template-switch adaptor bearing 12 random nucleotides. TCRdb called the 5' RACE reads again in MiXCR, with one record for every CDR3 protein. The data contain approximately 690,000 distinct CDR3 sequences, roughly 50% of them singletons. In germline, CDR1 is DFQATT, CDR2 SNEGSKA (reference sequence). V lost 6 bases and J 2 bases, leaving 11 bases between the germline ends. There are 13 residues in the CDR3.

The sample taken for sequencing was blood. V and J are TRBV20-1 and TRBJ2-1; a possible D gene is TRBD2 (6 bases). This sequence was found in a man aged 55 to 70 in good health. The CDR3 loop reads CSARGIPYNEQFF. Written as DNA, the CDR3 is TGCAGTGCCCGGGGGATCCCCTACAATGAGCAGTTCTTC.